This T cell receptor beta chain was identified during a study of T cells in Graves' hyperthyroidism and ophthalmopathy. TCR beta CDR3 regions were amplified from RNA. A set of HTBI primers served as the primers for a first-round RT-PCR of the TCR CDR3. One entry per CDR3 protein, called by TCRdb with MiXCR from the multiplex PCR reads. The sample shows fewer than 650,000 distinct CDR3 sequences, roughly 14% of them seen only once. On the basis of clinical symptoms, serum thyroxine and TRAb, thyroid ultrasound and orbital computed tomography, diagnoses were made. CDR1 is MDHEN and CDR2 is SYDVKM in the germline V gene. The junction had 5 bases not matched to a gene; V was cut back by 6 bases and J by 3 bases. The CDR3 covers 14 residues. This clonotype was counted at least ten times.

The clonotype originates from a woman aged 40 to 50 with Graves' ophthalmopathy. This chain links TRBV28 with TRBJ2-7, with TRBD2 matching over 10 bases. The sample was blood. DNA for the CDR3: TGTGCCAGCAGACTTAGCGGGAGGAACTACGAGCAGTACTTC. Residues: CASRLSGRNYEQYF.